This T cell receptor beta chain was retrieved from a study of blood T cell repertoires in COVID-19 (dated by TCRdb to 2020 to 2021). For the wider study: Collaborator samples came from the United States, Italy and Spain and covered acute and convalescent phases of COVID-19. The prospective study material was composed of cDNA or gDNA derived from T cells, B-cell-depleted T cells, or PBMCs. Deeply sampled blood TCRbeta repertoires from subjects exposed to, actively infected with, or recovered from COVID-19 were included in the dataset. The repertoires were released in a freely available public database intended as a resource for research on the immune response to SARS-CoV-2. The samples were drawn from the first 160 participants of the ongoing ImmuneRACE study and from 950 to 1,500 subjects provided by 6 global collaborators. The sample metadata nearly always contained a de-identified subject ID, COVID-19 status, age in years and sex. Where HLA class I and class II types were available, the types were taken from metadata supplied by the sample provider, not from assay-based typing.

Points the paper makes about the study in general: The amount of clinical and demographic metadata varied by source and participant and was provided uncurated.

TCRbeta CDR3 regions were amplified from genomic DNA using the immunoSEQ Assay, a bias-controlled multiplex PCR. Per the original workflow: The number of nucleated cells in each sample was estimated by amplification of reference gene primers within the assay. To quantify the absolute abundance of each unique TCRbeta CDR3 rearrangement, sequence reads were collapsed and filtered. For each sample, productive Simpson clonality was calculated as the square root of Simpson's diversity index over productive rearrangements. Sourced from immuneACCESS, this table was stored by TCRdb with only in-frame sequences that have V and J called. A share of the clones is absent; for the studies checked, an unresolved V gene accounts for under half, and the remainder has no known explanation. The DNA was the basis for D and trimming; V, J and clone size are from that table. In this sample the table shows over 150,000 clones, about 86% of which occur a single time. The top ten clones comprise around 6.6% of the sample.

The collaborating institutions used their own protocols to collect whole blood in K2EDTA tubes. For TCRbeta analysis, collaborators shipped samples as frozen whole blood, isolated PBMCs, or DNA extracted from either of those sample types. This clone came up once. Its antigen is unknown. It has no much larger one-base neighbor in the sample; base qualities were not kept. Clipping removes 2 bases from V and 1 base from J, with 5 as the unmatched junction base count. The germline V gene (reference sequence) yields SGHNT for CDR1 and YYREEE for CDR2. Spanning cysteine to phenylalanine, the CDR3 consists of 15 amino acids. Just CDR3 DNA is preserved here, 45 bases in frame from base 1.

Sequencing was done on a sample of peripheral blood. Recombination linked TRBV5-4 to TRBJ1-1; 7 central bases correspond to TRBD1. This receptor was identified in a middle-aged man with active or convalescent COVID-19. DNA sequence: TGTGCCAGCAGCTTAGGACAGGAAAGGAACACTGAAGCTTTCTTT. Translated, this is CASSLGQERNTEAFF.